Here is one TCR beta chain with its context. Only a few counts were recorded for this clonotype. Its antigen remains undetermined. No per-base quality is available; no much larger clone lies one base away. These data are taken from a study of T cells generated in artificial thymic organoids (dated by TCRdb to 2016 to 2017). As for the study more broadly: TCR alpha and beta CDR3 repertoires of in vitro artificial thymic organoid-derived CD8 single positive T cells were compared with thymic and peripheral blood naive CD8 T cells. Displayed repertoire sequencing data were described as representative of three independent experiments.

To build artificial thymic organoids, human HSPCs were aggregated with MS5 murine stromal cells transduced with human DLL1, and the aggregates were cultured at an air-liquid interface. The cells used to seed the organoids were FACS-purified CD34+CD3- hematopoietic stem and progenitor cells from which residual T cells had been depleted. The culture medium for the organoids was serum-free RB27, which consists of RPMI 1640 supplemented with B27, FLT3L, IL-7 and ascorbic acid. Before RNA extraction, CD3+TCRalphabeta+CD8 single positive T cells from organoids and thymus were sorted by FACS. Total RNA was purified from approximately 40,000 to 200,000 sorted cells per sample with the RNeasy Micro kit, and quality checked on an Agilent RNA 6000 Nano chip. Separate semi-nested PCR amplifications were run for the TCRalpha and TCRbeta libraries, using Advantage 2 and reverse primers located in the TRAC or TRBC constant regions. First-strand cDNA synthesis used between roughly 3.5 and 550 ng of total RNA. TCR cDNA libraries were generated by 5'-RACE using the SMARTer PCR cDNA Synthesis kit, with a poly-dT primer employed for first-strand synthesis. Semi-nested constant-region reverse primers carried 5-nucleotide sample-specific barcodes, and products were cleaned with the Zymo DNA Clean and Concentrator-5 kit. Pools of up to ten barcoded samples were ligated to Illumina adaptors and sequenced on an Illumina MiSeq as 2 x 150 bp paired-end reads. The original methods were these. Demultiplexed reads were aligned with BLAT to a custom library of all human TRAV, TRAJ, TRBV, TRBD and TRBJ combinations from IMGT. The best BLAT hits were picked using pslCDnaFilter (-maxAligns=1, -ignoreIntrons), and custom Perl scripts were used to calculate clonotype frequencies. TCRdb reanalyzed the raw reads on its own, using fastp at Q25 for trimming and MiXCR for clone calling, and kept in-frame beta chains. CDR3 protein sequences are deduplicated, and each keeps its most common genes and DNA. What appears here as the V and J calls and clone size reflects TCRdb's work, not the paper's. The sample table contains about 8,400 distinct CDR3 sequences; only one count was recorded for 20% to 30% of them. In total, the top ten clones hold 2.5% to 3.5% of the sample.

There are 16 amino acids in the CDR3, from cysteine to phenylalanine inclusive. CDR3 DNA is the only sequence kept; it has 48 bases, read in frame from the first base. As encoded in the germline V gene, CDR1 is LGHNA while CDR2 is YSLEER. The germline V and J ends show losses of 4 bases and 0 bases respectively, and no gene match explains 7 bases of the junction. The study at large found these results: Organoid-derived T cells did not show skewed Valpha or Vbeta usage, which argues against unconventional lineages or clonal expansions being dominant. Physiological TCR clonotype diversity, comparable to that of thymic and blood naive CD8 T cells, was observed in organoid-derived CD8 single positive T cells.

The sequence joins TRBV4-3 to TRBJ2-3; TRBD1 matches 7 bases in the middle. This TCR was sampled from a human donor who gave cord blood stem cells for thymic organoid culture, a cardiac surgery patient who gave postnatal thymus, or a blood donor (not recorded which). The material sequenced was naive CD8+ T cells grown in artificial thymic organoids from cord blood stem and progenitor cells. The cell subset or site tag for this specimen amounts to: CD3+TCRalphabeta+CD8SP T cells; for blood, CD45RO-CCR7+ naive CD8+ T cells. The CDR3 protein is CASSPRTGYSTDTQYF. The nucleotide sequence reads as follows: TGCGCCAGCAGCCCCCGGACAGGCTACAGCACAGATACGCAGTATTTT.